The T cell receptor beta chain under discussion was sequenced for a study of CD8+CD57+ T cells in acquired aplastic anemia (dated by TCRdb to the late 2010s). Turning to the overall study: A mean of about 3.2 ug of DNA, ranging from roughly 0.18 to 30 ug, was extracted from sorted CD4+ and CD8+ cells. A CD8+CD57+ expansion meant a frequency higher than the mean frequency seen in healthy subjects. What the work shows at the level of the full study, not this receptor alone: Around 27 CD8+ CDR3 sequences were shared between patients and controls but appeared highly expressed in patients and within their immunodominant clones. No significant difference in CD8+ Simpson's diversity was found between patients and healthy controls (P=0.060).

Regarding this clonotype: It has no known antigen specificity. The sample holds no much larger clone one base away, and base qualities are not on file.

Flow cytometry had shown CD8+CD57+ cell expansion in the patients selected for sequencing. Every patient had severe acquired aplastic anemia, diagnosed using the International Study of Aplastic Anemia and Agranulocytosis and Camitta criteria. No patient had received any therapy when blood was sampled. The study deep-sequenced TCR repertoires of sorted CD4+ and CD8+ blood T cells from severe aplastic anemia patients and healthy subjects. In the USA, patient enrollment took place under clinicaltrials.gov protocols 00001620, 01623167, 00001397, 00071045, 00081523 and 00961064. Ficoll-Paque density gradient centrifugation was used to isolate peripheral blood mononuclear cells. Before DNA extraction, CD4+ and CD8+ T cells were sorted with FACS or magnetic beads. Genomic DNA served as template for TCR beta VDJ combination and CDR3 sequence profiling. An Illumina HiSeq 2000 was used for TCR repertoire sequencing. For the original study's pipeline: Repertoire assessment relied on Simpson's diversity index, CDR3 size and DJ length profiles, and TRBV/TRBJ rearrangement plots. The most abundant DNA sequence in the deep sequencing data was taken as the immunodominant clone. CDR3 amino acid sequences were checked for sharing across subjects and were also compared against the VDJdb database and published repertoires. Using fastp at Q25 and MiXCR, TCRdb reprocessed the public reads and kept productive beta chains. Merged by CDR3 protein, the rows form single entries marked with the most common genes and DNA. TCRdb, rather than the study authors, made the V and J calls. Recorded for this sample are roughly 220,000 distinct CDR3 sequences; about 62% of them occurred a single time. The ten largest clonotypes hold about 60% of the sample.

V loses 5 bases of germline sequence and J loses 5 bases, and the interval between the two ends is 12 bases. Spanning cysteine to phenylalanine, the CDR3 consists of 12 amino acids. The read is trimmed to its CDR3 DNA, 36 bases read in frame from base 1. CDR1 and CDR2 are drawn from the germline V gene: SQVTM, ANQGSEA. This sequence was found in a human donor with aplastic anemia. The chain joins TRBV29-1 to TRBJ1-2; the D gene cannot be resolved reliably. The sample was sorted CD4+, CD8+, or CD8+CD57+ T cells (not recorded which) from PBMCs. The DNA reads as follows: TGCAGCGTTCTCAGTCCCGCTTATGGCTACACCTTC. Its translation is CSVLSPAYGYTF.